This TCR beta chain came from a study of PD-1 blockade in classical Hodgkin lymphoma. Study context: Intravenous nivolumab at 3 mg/kg was given to patients every 2 weeks. Study-level results: Individuals initiating nivolumab under 1 year after ASCT were excluded. Diversity similar to that of newly diagnosed patients was seen at baseline in complete responders. Baseline TCR diversity was reportedly lower in newly diagnosed patients than healthy donors.

This clone was counted a few times. Antigen: not known. Noted time point: cycle 4 day 1 (C4D1), after less than seven weeks of nivolumab. Each of the patients experienced relapse following autologous stem cell transplantation, and their brentuximab vedotin exposure differed. Profiled with immunoSEQ multiplex PCR; TCRdb holds only in-frame clones, not every one. Of approximately 30,000 clones in the sample, over 60% were seen once. The sequenced sample was peripheral blood mononuclear cells (PBMCs), obtained before the fourth cycle of nivolumab. This TCR derives from a human donor with classical Hodgkin lymphoma.

In nucleotides, the CDR3 is TGCGCCAGCAGCCCTACGGGGGGGTGGGGAGACAATGAGCAGTTCTTC. It is translated as CASSPTGGWGDNEQFF. This chain joins TRBV5-1 and TRBJ2-1, with TRBD2 matching 8 bases. Germline CDR1 reads SGHRS; CDR2 reads YFSETQ. V dropped 4 bases and J dropped 5; count of bases not matched to a gene: 11. The CDR3 is 16 residues long.